This TCR beta chain was sequenced for a study of T cell responses to AZD1222 COVID-19 vaccine. The wider study: Both about-4-week and about-12-week second-dose recipients were combined. Study-level findings and limits: Donors, mostly white British, included more females; clonal diversity was possibly underestimated. It was only a handful of AZD1222 recipients who were seropositive at baseline.

Comments on this clone: Its antigen is still unknown.

Data came from immunoSEQ multiplex PCR; TCRdb stores just in-frame clones and leaves some out. The repertoire includes more than 85,000 clones, over 75% of them detected once, and more than 15% sits in the top ten. Sequencing was performed on peripheral blood, taken on day 0 of AZD1222 vaccination. The sequence was obtained from an adult in good health.

CDR3: CASTIQDRLTDTQYF. The CDR3 nucleotides read TGTGCCAGCACGATCCAAGACAGGCTCACAGATACGCAGTATTTT. V gene TRBV6-5 combines with J gene TRBJ2-3; D might be TRBD1 (6 bases). V was shortened by 7 bases and J by 2 bases, with 16 bases between the two germline ends. The V gene's germline CDR1 is MNHEY and CDR2 SVGAGI. CDR3 length: 15 amino acids.